This T cell receptor beta chain came from a study of OX40 agonist ivuxolimab in advanced cancers. Only in-frame clones appear in the TCRdb table, and some are missing; sequencing was by immunoSEQ multiplex PCR. The sample consists of 98,000 or so clones, 75% to 90% of them appearing once. Deletions cut 5 bases from V and 4 bases from J, with 15 bases between. The CDR3 extends over 13 amino acids. In germline, CDR1 is GTSNPN, CDR2 SVGIG (reference sequence). This sample comprised CD4+ or CD8+ T cells sorted from blood, obtained in a trial of the OX40 agonist ivuxolimab. V gene TRBV30 combines with J gene TRBJ2-7, with a tentative D call TRBD1 (6 bases). The receptor was derived from an adult with an advanced solid tumor such as melanoma, head and neck, liver or kidney cancer. The CDR3 loop is CAWFTGSGYEQYF. In DNA, the CDR3 is TGTGCCTGGTTTACAGGGTCGGGGTACGAGCAGTACTTC.